This is a list of T cell receptor beta chains from one sample in a study of cytomegalovirus exposure and HLA in healthy donors. Measured with immunoSEQ multiplex PCR; TCRdb has only the in-frame clones, and not every one. Altogether 150,000 or so clones are present, 65% to 85% being singletons, with the ten largest covering around 6%. What was sequenced was PBMCs. The receptors derive from a woman in her forties in good health and CMV-seropositive. CDR3s include the opening cysteine and the closing phenylalanine or tryptophan. The D gene is left open where the match is weak. Only part of the rows carry a size: once, few, many, or a class if the clone is expanded.

cdr3_aa cdr3_nt v_call d_call clone_size j_call
CASSLVFGGGLRGQYF TGTGCCAGCAGCTTGGTTTTTGGGGGAGGTCTACGAGGGCAGTACTTC TRBV5-6 . . TRBJ2-7
CASRDRGHSGNTIYF TGTGCCAGCAGGGACAGGGGGCACTCTGGAAACACCATATATTTT TRBV28 TRBD1 . TRBJ1-3
CASARSSYNEQFF TGTGCCAGTGCGCGGAGCTCCTACAATGAGCAGTTCTTC TRBV19 . . TRBJ2-1
CASRLSGTPNEAFF TGTGCCAGCAGGCTCTCCGGGACACCGAATGAAGCTTTCTTT TRBV27 . . TRBJ1-1
CASSLGTSDYEQYF TGTGCCAGCAGCCTCGGGACTAGCGATTACGAGCAGTACTTC TRBV11-1 TRBD2 . TRBJ2-7
CASSSAGGSKNIQYF TGTGCCAGCAGTAGCGCAGGGGGATCCAAAAACATTCAGTACTTC TRBV6-1 TRBD1 . TRBJ2-4
CASSLTARAIQYF TGTGCCAGCAGTTTGACAGCCAGGGCCATTCAGTACTTC TRBV27 . . TRBJ2-4
CASRPPLGREWNEQFF TGTGCCAGCAGGCCCCCTCTAGGGAGGGAATGGAATGAGCAGTTCTTC TRBV28 TRBD2 . TRBJ2-1
CASSRTSGSSYEQYF TGTGCCAGCAGCAGGACTAGCGGGAGTTCCTACGAGCAGTACTTC TRBV13 TRBD2 few TRBJ2-7
CASSLVVAGELFF TGTGCCAGCAGCTTAGTGGTAGCCGGGGAGCTGTTTTTT TRBV7-8 . few TRBJ2-2
CASSLSRAGGRETQYF TGTGCCAGCAGCTTAAGCAGAGCGGGAGGGCGAGAGACCCAGTACTTC TRBV7-6 TRBD2 . TRBJ2-5
CASSQDKQGGQPQHF TGCGCCAGCAGCCAAGATAAACAGGGCGGTCAGCCCCAGCATTTT TRBV4-1 . once TRBJ1-5
CASSIGGGNTIYF TGTGCCAGTAGTATCGGCGGAGGAAACACCATATATTTT TRBV19 . . TRBJ1-3
CASSQTGGGNTIYF TGCGCCAGCAGCCAAACGGGGGGTGGAAACACCATATATTTT TRBV5-1 . . TRBJ1-3
CASSRSVRNTEAFF TGTGCCAGCAGCCGGAGTGTACGAAACACTGAAGCTTTCTTT TRBV5-6 . . TRBJ1-1
CASSVGGGRETQYF TGTGCCAGCAGCGTAGGAGGCGGTCGAGAGACCCAGTACTTC TRBV9 . . TRBJ2-5